These 29 T cell receptor beta chains originate from one sample sequenced in a study of beta chain features in type 1 diabetes. Every bit of the isolated RNA underwent reverse transcription, so sequencing read expressed TCRB transcripts. TCRdb's table, derived via immunoSEQ multiplex PCR, lists solely in-frame clones and lacks some. The table has roughly 300,000 clones, less than 15% seen once. Sequenced material: central memory CD4+ T cells from blood. The receptors were sampled from a man aged 25 to 40 in good health.

This clone has a handful of counts. In the same sample, other DNA sequences code for this CDR3. The chain links TRBV5-1 to TRBJ2-5, with D uncertain. This CDR3 spans 13 amino acids. V was shortened by 4 bases and J by 2 bases, with 9 bases between the two germline ends. Germline assignment: CDR1 SGHRS and CDR2 YFSETQ. This CDR3 is CASSVDTQETQYF. The DNA for the CDR3 is TGCGCCAGCAGCGTCGACACTCAAGAGACCCAGTACTTC.

This clone was seen only a few times. CDR3 nucleotide sequence: TGTGCCAGCAGCTTACTTGGTCGGGGAGCTTTCTTT. Protein sequence: CASSLLGRGAFF. The rearrangement uses TRBV7-9 and TRBJ1-1; no reliable D call. V was clipped by 2 bases and J by 10 bases, with 11 bases between them. Germline V gene data show CDR1 as SEHNR and CDR2 as FQNEAQ (reference sequence). This CDR3 is built from 12 residues.

In this sample, this clone turned up a few times. The gene calls are TRBV11-2 and TRBJ2-7; 9 bases agree with TRBD2. Per the germline V gene, CDR1 is SGHAT and CDR2 is FQNNGV. The trim removed 0 bases at V and 3 bases at J, leaving 18 bases unmatched. The CDR3 totals 20 residues. The CDR3 DNA reads as TGTGCCAGCAGCTTAGATCGGGGGTCCAAGTGGACTAGCGTATTCTACGAGCAGTACTTC. This codes for CASSLDRGSKWTSVFYEQYF.

This clone showed up just a few times. CDR3 residues: CASSSTSLGETQYF. In DNA form, the CDR3 reads TGTGCCAGCAGTTCCACTAGCCTGGGAGAGACCCAGTACTTC. V and J are TRBV6-6 and TRBJ2-5; weak D call: TRBD2 (6 bases). Deletions cut 4 bases from V and 4 bases from J, with 13 bases between. Germline V gene sequence: CDR1 MNHNY, CDR2 SVGAGI (reference sequence). This CDR3 has 14 amino acids.

The V call is TRBV30, the J call TRBJ1-1; D might be TRBD1 (5 bases). The germline V gene has CDR1 GTSNPN and CDR2 SVGIG (reference sequence). This CDR3 is built from 13 residues. The V gene lost 4 bases and the J gene lost 5 bases, with 14 bases spanning the gap. CDR3 residues: CAWTRDSGTEAFF. The CDR3 bases are TGTGCCTGGACCCGGGACTCGGGGACTGAAGCTTTCTTT.

This clone was observed a few times. The chain recombines TRBV7-2 with TRBJ1-1; D call uncertain. This CDR3 region has 12 residues. V shed 3 bases and J shed 4 bases, with 6 bases lying between them. Germline V gene data show CDR1 as SGHTA and CDR2 as FQGNSA. CDR3 nucleotide sequence: TGTGCCAGCAGCTTCGGAGCCACTGAAGCTTTCTTT. It is translated as CASSFGATEAFF.

The chain employs TRBV4-2 and TRBJ1-4; D may be TRBD1 (5 bases). V lost 4 bases and J 6 bases, leaving 15 bases between the germline ends. Germline values: CDR1 LGHNA, CDR2 YNFKEQ. The CDR3 loop spans 15 amino acids. This chain's CDR3 is CASSPNLGGDEKLFF. The CDR3 DNA is TGTGCCAGCAGCCCAAACTTGGGGGGAGATGAAAAACTGTTTTTT.

This clone occurred a few times. The DNA for the CDR3 is TGTGCCACCAGCAGCTCCGGGACACCCCCCGAAGCTTTCTTT. Its translation: CATSSSGTPPEAFF. This rearrangement joins TRBV27 to TRBJ1-1, with D possibly TRBD1 on 6 matching bases. This CDR3 contains 14 residues. Germline assignment: CDR1 MNHEY and CDR2 SMNVEV (reference sequence). The V end was cut by 10 bases, the J end by 8 bases, with 23 bases between.

The chain carries TRBV7-9 and TRBJ1-5; 8 bases agree with TRBD1. The V and J ends lost 3 bases and 7 bases, in that order; junction bases with no gene match: 2. The CDR3 length is 13 residues. Germline V CDR1 and CDR2: SEHNR, FQNEAQ (reference sequence). CDR3 DNA sequence: TGTGCCAGCAGCTTGGACAGGGTACAGCCCCAGCATTTT. Residues: CASSLDRVQPQHF.

This clone was detected only a few times. The chain carries TRBV2 and TRBJ2-2; no clear D gene. This CDR3 contains 14 residues. Germline V lookup: CDR1 SNHLY, CDR2 FYNNEI. The V and J ends lost 7 bases and 8 bases respectively, with 17 bases between them. CDR3 region: CASKTTGKLGELFF. The DNA of the CDR3 is TGTGCCAGCAAGACGACTGGAAAGTTGGGGGAGCTGTTTTTT.

The chain uses TRBV11-2 and TRBJ1-6, with 8 positions matching TRBD1. This CDR3 has 16 amino acids. In germline, CDR1 is SGHAT, CDR2 FQNNGV. The J segment lost 7 bases and the V segment lost 5 bases, leaving 10 bases of the junction unmatched. The DNA of the CDR3 is TGTGCCAGCAGCCCTCTTCGGACAGGGTGGAATTCACCCCTCCACTTT. Translated: CASSPLRTGWNSPLHF.

This clone has just a few counts. V and J are TRBV15 and TRBJ2-3; TRBD2 matches 7 bases. The ends lost 1 base at V and 2 bases at J; junction bases unmatched: 9. CDR3 length: 17 residues. Germline V gene lookup returns CDR1 LNHNV and CDR2 YYDKDF (reference sequence). The CDR3 reads CATSRGGGTRPTDTQYF. In nucleotides, the CDR3 is TGTGCCACCAGCAGAGGGGGGGGGACCAGGCCCACAGATACGCAGTATTTT.

The chain carries TRBV7-2 and TRBJ1-2, with D hard to call. Trimming pared 5 bases from V and 6 bases from J, leaving 13 bases between. The CDR3 totals 13 residues. Germline V gives CDR1 SGHTA, CDR2 FQGNSA. CDR3 region: CASSPLGINGYTF. The CDR3 bases are TGTGCCAGCAGCCCCCTCGGTATAAATGGCTACACCTTC.

This clone was seen at least ten times. This rearrangement joins TRBV28 to TRBJ1-2; no reliable D call. The V and J ends lost 4 bases and 0 bases respectively, with 0 bases between them. This CDR3 comprises 11 residues. Germline assignment: CDR1 MDHEN and CDR2 SYDVKM. The DNA of the CDR3 is TGTGCCAGCAGTTCTAACTATGGCTACACCTTC. Translated, it gives CASSSNYGYTF.

The rearrangement uses TRBV28 and TRBJ2-5, with 12 positions matching TRBD2. The germline V gene encodes CDR1 MDHEN and CDR2 SYDVKM. CDR3 length: 15 residues. Trimming took 6 bases from V and 5 from J; bases not matched to a gene: 7. CDR3 sequence reads: CASSPSGRGEETQYF. The DNA of the CDR3 is TGTGCCAGCAGCCCTAGCGGGAGGGGGGAGGAGACCCAGTACTTC.

This clone occurred a few times. The rearrangement uses TRBV6-6 and TRBJ1-2, with TRBD1 matching 7 bases. J gave up 5 bases and V 6 bases, and 6 bases lay outside the gene matches. Germline V lookup: CDR1 MNHNY, CDR2 SVGAGI (reference sequence). The CDR3 contains 13 residues. CDR3: CASRGDSDYGYTF. The CDR3 DNA reads TGTGCCAGCAGGGGGGACAGTGATTATGGCTACACCTTC.

The chain links TRBV27 to TRBJ2-3; the D is unclear. With 5 bases removed from V and 4 bases from J, the gap between germline ends came to 7 bases. The CDR3 is made up of 12 amino acids. Germline CDR1 reads MNHEY; CDR2 reads SMNVEV (reference sequence). In DNA form, the CDR3 reads TGTGCCAGCAGTCGGGTAGCAGATACGCAGTATTTT. It yields the protein CASSRVADTQYF.

The table lists this clone with a few counts. This chain links TRBV4-1 with TRBJ1-1, with D possibly being TRBD1 (5 bases). CDR3 length: 15 amino acids. Looked up from germline, CDR1 is MGHRA and CDR2 is YSYEKL. The V end lost 0 bases, the J end lost 1 base, and 9 bases lay between the germline ends. CDR3 sequence: CASSQDPDRNTEAFF. The CDR3 nucleotides read TGCGCCAGCAGCCAAGATCCCGACAGGAACACTGAAGCTTTCTTT.

As concerns this clone: A far larger clone is one nucleotide away, so this likely arose from a read error. V is TRBV5-4 and J is TRBJ2-7; a weak D match, TRBD2 (6 bases). This CDR3 has 16 amino acids. Germline V gene lookup returns CDR1 SGHNT and CDR2 YYREEE (reference sequence). Trimming shortened V by 1 base and J by 5 bases, and 19 bases separated the two germline ends. The DNA for the CDR3 is TGTGCCAGCAGCTTGTGGGGACTGACCGGCCCGAACGAGCAGTACGTC. Amino acids: CASSLWGLTGPNEQYV.

This clone was observed at least ten times. V usage is TRBV18 and J usage is TRBJ2-1, with D possibly matching TRBD2 (5 bases). The CDR3 has 13 amino acids. Germline CDR1 is KGHSH and CDR2 is LQKENI. V was trimmed by 2 bases and J by 6 bases, leaving 8 bases between them. The DNA of the CDR3 is TGTGCCAGCTCACCAGTTGCGGGCAATGAGCAGTTCTTC. Protein product: CASSPVAGNEQFF. The whole variable domain, remainder taken from reference TRBV18 and TRBJ2-1, is NAGVMQNPRHLVRRRGQEARLRCSPMKGHSHVYWYRQLPEEGLKFMVYLQKENIIDESGMPKERFSAEFPKEGPSILRIQQVVRGDSAAYFCASSPVAGNEQFFGPGTRLTVL.

The chain has TRBV6-4 and TRBJ2-6; no clear D gene. The V gene lost 8 bases and the J gene lost 4 bases, with 24 bases spanning the gap. The CDR3 loop spans 18 amino acids. Per the germline V gene, CDR1 is MRHNA and CDR2 is SNTAGT. The CDR3 spells CASFTGSAASYGANVLTF. The CDR3, as DNA: TGTGCCAGCTTTACCGGGTCAGCAGCCTCTTACGGGGCCAACGTCCTGACTTTC.

The CDR3 region is CASRPSGEGEKLFF. The DNA of the CDR3 is TGTGCCAGCAGGCCCTCAGGGGAGGGAGAAAAACTGTTTTTT. The rearrangement links TRBV6-5 to TRBJ1-4; tentative D call: TRBD1 (6 bases). Trimming took 6 bases from V and 8 from J, leaving 16 bases between them. Germline CDR1 reads MNHEY; CDR2 reads SVGAGI. The CDR3 is 14 amino acids.

The chain employs TRBV5-4 and TRBJ2-7; possibly TRBD2 for D (6 bases). Germline V gene lookup returns CDR1 SGHNT and CDR2 YYREEE (reference sequence). The CDR3 is 13 residues long. V shed 1 base and J shed 6 bases, with 11 bases lying between them. CDR3 residues: CASSLFSSGEQYV. The CDR3 DNA reads as TGTGCCAGCAGCTTGTTCAGTAGCGGCGAGCAGTACGTC.

The gene calls are TRBV18 and TRBJ1-2, with D unclear. V was trimmed by 4 bases and J by 7 bases, leaving 10 bases between them. Per germline, CDR1 KGHSH and CDR2 LQKENI. The CDR3 runs to 12 residues. CDR3 protein: CASSLLSGGYTF. The CDR3 nucleotides read TGTGCCAGCTCACTCCTCTCGGGTGGCTACACCTTC.

CDR3: CASRAESGGTGTDTQYF. CDR3 DNA: TGTGCCAGTAGGGCTGAAAGCGGGGGAACGGGGACAGATACGCAGTATTTT. V usage is TRBV19 and J usage is TRBJ2-3; 8 nucleotides line up with TRBD2. Germline values: CDR1 LNHDA, CDR2 SQIVND (reference sequence). The CDR3 spans 17 residues. Trimming took 6 bases from V and 3 from J; bases not matched to a gene: 14.

This clone appeared many times. V gene TRBV5-4 combines with J gene TRBJ2-3; the match to TRBD1 covers 8 bases. The trim removed 3 bases at V and 0 bases at J, leaving 6 bases unmatched. The CDR3 is 16 amino acids. Germline V gives CDR1 SGHNT, CDR2 YYREEE (reference sequence). DNA for the CDR3: TGTGCCAGCAGCTCCTCAGGGGGCGCTAGCACAGATACGCAGTATTTT. Its protein is CASSSSGGASTDTQYF. Combining the CDR3 with reference TRBV5-4 and TRBJ2-3 gives the whole variable domain ETGVTQSPTHLIKTRGQQVTLRCSSQSGHNTVSWYQQALGQGPQFIFQYYREEENGRGNFPPRFSGLQFPNYSSELNVNALELDDSALYLCASSSSGGASTDTQYFGPGTRLTVL.

Only a few counts were recorded for this clone. V gene TRBV12-5 combines with J gene TRBJ2-2; D may be TRBD2 (5 bases). The germline CDR1 and CDR2 sequences are LGHNT and FRNRAP. The CDR3 loop spans 12 amino acids. Between the trimmed V and J ends, which lost 5 bases and 6 bases, there was a span of 7 bases. The CDR3 spells CASGLEAGELFF. CDR3 coding DNA: TGTGCTAGTGGTCTGGAGGCCGGGGAGCTGTTTTTT.

V gene TRBV5-1 combines with J gene TRBJ2-7; 7 bases align to TRBD1. The germline V gene has CDR1 SGHRS and CDR2 YFSETQ. After removal of 1 base from V and 1 base from J, the junction contained 2 bases not matched to a gene. The CDR3 runs to 14 residues. CDR3 protein: CASSLLGQSYEQYF. The DNA of the CDR3 is TGCGCCAGCAGCTTGTTGGGACAGTCCTACGAGCAGTACTTC.

V is TRBV6-6 and J is TRBJ1-2; weak D call: TRBD1 (6 bases). CDR3 length: 16 residues. The germline V and J ends were trimmed by 2 bases and 2 bases, with 15 bases remaining between them. From germline, CDR1 is MNHNY and CDR2 SVGAGI (reference sequence). The CDR3 DNA follows: TGTGCCAGCAGTTACGCCCGGGACACGCTGAACTATGGCTACACCTTC. This codes for CASSYARDTLNYGYTF.